Listed here is a single T cell receptor (beta chain). The antigen this receptor binds is unknown. Base quality data are lacking; no much larger clone is found one base away. Clipping removes 5 bases from V and 4 bases from J, with 4 as the unmatched junction base count. CDR1 SGHVS and CDR2 FQNEAQ are derived from the germline V gene. There are 14 amino acids in the CDR3, from cysteine to phenylalanine inclusive. The sequence is cut down to CDR3 DNA, 42 bases in frame from base 1. This sample was taken from a study of T cell responses to AZD1222 COVID-19 vaccine (dated by TCRdb to 2020 to 2023). With respect to the entire study: Because spike-specific TCR depth and breadth did not differ between the two schedules, AZD1222 recipients who got a second dose at roughly 4 weeks were pooled with those who got a second dose at roughly 12 weeks. A total of approximately 250 trial participants underwent TCR sequencing, of whom about 200 had received two doses of AZD1222 and around 26 had received two doses of the MenACWY control vaccine. Enrollment into the trials was organized by age into subgroups of 18-55, 56-69 and 70-plus years, and those subgroups contained roughly 150, 30 and 60 TCR-sequenced participants, respectively.

The CDR3 regions of human TCRbeta chains were analyzed by immunosequencing. The authors' pipeline ran thus. Repertoire TCRs were checked for matches against a reference library of SARS-CoV-2-specific TCRs that had been generated using the MIRA antigen-specificity platform. Breadth was defined as the fraction of unique TCRs that were SARS-CoV-2-associated. Depth was defined as the fraction of total T cells that were SARS-CoV-2-associated. Each spike-specific TCR was assigned to its reactive spike region and to a CD4 or CD8 class using the MIRA data. Log10-transformed breadth and depth values were compared by one-way ANOVA with Sidak's multiple comparisons tests. The table was pulled from immuneACCESS by TCRdb, which kept in-frame rearrangements only. Such tables lose some clones; where checked, under half of the loss comes from unresolved V genes, and the rest has no known cause. The V and J calls and clone size come from that table; D and trimming were worked out from the DNA. This sample comprises around 100,000 clones, about 95% of them detected only once. The ten largest clonotypes hold approximately 2.2% of the sample.

Summary of the overall study and its limitations: CD4 TCRs associated with the vaccine covered the entire spike protein, and the dominant responses were in regions 160-218 and 743-854. Reportedly, almost half of the unique spike-specific TCRs recognized epitopes lying outside the regions that are mutated in the B.1.351 and B.1.1.7 variants. In the small 56-69-year group, the increase in depth fell short of significance, most likely because of low power. Participants were mostly white British, with more females than males. The authors suggested clonal diversity may have been underestimated. Spike-specific TCR breadth and depth rose significantly after two AZD1222 doses compared with day 0 and with MenACWY recipients. Because no day 14 peak-response samples were available, repertoires were characterized only after the peak T cell response. Conclusions about previously exposed vaccinees were limited because only six AZD1222 recipients were SARS-CoV-2 seropositive at baseline.

In the paper's terms, the time point label means: baseline before first vaccination. The vaccinee samples were drawn from two UK trials, COV001 and COV002, one of which was a single-blind randomized controlled phase 2/3 trial testing AZD1222 (ChAdOx1 nCoV-19) in healthy adults. For TCRbeta chain sequencing, PBMC samples from trial participants were taken at day 0 and at day 28 after the second dose. The sequence was obtained from an adult in good health. The specimen comprised peripheral blood, sampled on day 0 of AZD1222 vaccination. The chain is assembled from TRBV7-8 and TRBJ1-4; 7 bases in between match TRBD1. The CDR3 region: CASSTGAFNEKLFF. The nucleotide sequence is TGTGCCAGCAGCACAGGGGCCTTTAATGAAAAACTGTTTTTT.